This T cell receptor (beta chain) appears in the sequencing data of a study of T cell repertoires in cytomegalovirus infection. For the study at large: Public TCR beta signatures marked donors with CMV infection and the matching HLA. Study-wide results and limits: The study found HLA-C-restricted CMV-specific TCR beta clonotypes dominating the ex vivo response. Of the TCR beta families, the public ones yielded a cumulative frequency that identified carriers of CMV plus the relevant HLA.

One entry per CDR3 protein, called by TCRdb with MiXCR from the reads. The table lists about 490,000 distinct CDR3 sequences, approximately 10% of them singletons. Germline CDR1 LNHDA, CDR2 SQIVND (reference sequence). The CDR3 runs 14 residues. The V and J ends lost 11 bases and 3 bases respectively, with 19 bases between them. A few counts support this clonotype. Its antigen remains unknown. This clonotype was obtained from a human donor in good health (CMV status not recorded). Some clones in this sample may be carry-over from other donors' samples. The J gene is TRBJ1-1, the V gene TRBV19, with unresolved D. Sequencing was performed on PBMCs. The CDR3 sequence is CACRRYDDDTEAFF. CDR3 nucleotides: TGTGCCTGCCGCCGCTACGACGATGACACTGAAGCTTTCTTT.